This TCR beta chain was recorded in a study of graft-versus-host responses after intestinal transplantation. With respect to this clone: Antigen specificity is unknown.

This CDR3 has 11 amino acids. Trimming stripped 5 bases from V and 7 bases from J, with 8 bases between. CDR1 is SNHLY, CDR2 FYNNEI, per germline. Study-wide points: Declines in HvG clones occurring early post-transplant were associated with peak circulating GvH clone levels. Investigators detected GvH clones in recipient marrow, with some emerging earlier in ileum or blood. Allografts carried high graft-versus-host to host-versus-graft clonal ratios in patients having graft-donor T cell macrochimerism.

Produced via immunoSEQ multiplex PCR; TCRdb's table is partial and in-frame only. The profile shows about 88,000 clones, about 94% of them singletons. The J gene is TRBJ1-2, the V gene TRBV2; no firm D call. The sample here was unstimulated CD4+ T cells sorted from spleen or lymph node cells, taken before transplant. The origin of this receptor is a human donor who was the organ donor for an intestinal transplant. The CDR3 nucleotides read TGTGCCAGCAGTCCGTCCGTTGGCTACACCTTC. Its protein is CASSPSVGYTF.